The entry below gives a single T cell receptor beta chain sequence along with its context. Its antigen remains unknown. Other nucleotide sequences in the sample specify the same CDR3. The data stem from a study of shared clonotypes between healthy human individuals. Study-level findings and limits: Richness estimates generally favored naive over memory subsets.

The CDR3 loop spans 12 amino acids. The germline CDR1 and CDR2 sequences are MNHEY and SVGAGI. The ends lost 6 bases at V and 9 bases at J; junction bases unmatched: 5. Over several immunoSEQ plates, each subset's genomic DNA was distributed in even portions. The method was immunoSEQ multiplex PCR; TCRdb's version includes in-frame clones alone and lacks a portion of them. The data show hundreds of thousands of clones, under 80% seen once. CD4+ cells underwent separation, giving CD45RA+ naive and CD45RA-negative memory subsets. The rearrangement uses TRBV6-5 and TRBJ2-1, with 7 bases lining up with TRBD1. The sequencing input was memory CD4+ T cells sorted from blood. Subset denoted: CD45RA-negative fraction. The TCR was taken from a man aged 25 to 40 in good health. CDR3 bases: TGTGCCAGCAGCAGGGGGTGGAGTGAGCAGTTCTTC. Encoded protein: CASSRGWSEQFF.